Following are 6 T cell receptor beta chains from one sample sequenced in a study of regulatory T cells in long-lasting Graves disease. Arm-PCR of CDR3 regions with iRepertoire HTBI primers generated TCR beta libraries. TCRdb called the multiplex PCR reads again in MiXCR, with one record for every CDR3 protein. The sample has about 290,000 distinct CDR3 sequences; approximately 20% are singletons. The time point: persistent/refractory GD, antithyroid drugs over 5 years with positive TRAb. Preparation of the TCR library used RNA extracted from PBMCs. The sequencing used peripheral blood mononuclear cells (PBMCs), collected when the disease was refractory, from a patient treated with antithyroid drugs. These receptor sequences come from a female donor with Graves disease.

V usage is TRBV7-3 and J usage is TRBJ2-3; D not certain. Germline V gene sequence: CDR1 SGHTA, CDR2 FQGTGA. Trimming cost V 5 bases and J 1 base, with 7 bases left between them. The CDR3 spans 13 residues. Written as DNA, the CDR3 is TGTGCCAGCAGCCGTCACGGCACAGATACGCAGTATTTT. As protein: CASSRHGTDTQYF.

This clonotype appeared a few times. V is TRBV7-9 and J is TRBJ2-7; D is ambiguous. Germline V gene data show CDR1 as SEHNR and CDR2 as FQNEAQ (reference sequence). This CDR3 has 13 residues. Trimming cost V 1 base and J 7 bases, with 11 bases left between them. The CDR3 region is CASSLEQPDEQYF. The CDR3 nucleotides read TGTGCCAGCAGCTTAGAGCAGCCGGATGAGCAGTACTTC.

The CDR3, as DNA: TGTGCCAGCAGCCTGACCTGGGTTTACCCGAGCACTGAAGCTTTCTTT. Its translation is CASSLTWVYPSTEAFF. The chain is built from TRBV7-2 and TRBJ1-1; no reliable D call. Per the germline V gene, CDR1 is SGHTA and CDR2 is FQGNSA. Trimming left V 5 bases short and J 4 bases short, with 20 bases between. This CDR3 is 16 amino acids long. The full variable domain, with the rest looked up from reference TRBV7-2 and TRBJ1-1, is GAGVSQSPSNKVTEKGKDVELRCDPISGHTALYWYRQSLGQGLEFLIYFQGNSAPDKSGLPSDRFSAERTGGSVSTLTIQRTQQEDSAVYLCASSLTWVYPSTEAFFGQGTRLTVV.

This clonotype was seen a single time. The CDR3 spells CASSHLAGINNEQFF. In DNA form, the CDR3 reads TGTGCCAGCAGTCACCTAGCGGGAATCAACAATGAGCAGTTCTTC. The chain employs TRBV6-1 and TRBJ2-1; TRBD2 matches 9 bases. With V trimmed by 5 bases and J by 5 bases, 7 bases remained unmatched. The CDR3 extends over 15 amino acids. Germline V lookup: CDR1 MNHNS, CDR2 SASEGT.

This clonotype was recorded many times. The V gene is TRBV2, the J gene TRBJ1-2; TRBD1 is a possible D gene (5 bases). The ends were cut back, 6 bases at V and 4 bases at J, with 15 bases in the middle. CDR3 length: 14 residues. The germline CDR1 and CDR2 sequences are SNHLY and FYNNEI. As DNA, the CDR3 is TGTGCCAGCAGCCCGACAGCGGATGGCTATGGCTACACCTTC. Translating it yields CASSPTADGYGYTF.

This clonotype was observed at least ten times. The CDR3 reads CATTDRALYGYTF. For the CDR3, the DNA is TGTGCCACCACCGACAGGGCCCTTTATGGCTACACCTTC. The gene calls are TRBV28 and TRBJ1-2; TRBD1 aligns across 7 bases. Germline V gives CDR1 MDHEN, CDR2 SYDVKM. CDR3 size: 13 residues. Trimming at V came to 10 bases and at J to 5 bases, leaving 10 bases not matched to a gene.